The T cell receptor (beta chain) under discussion was sequenced for a study of shared clonotypes between healthy human individuals. Whole-study context: Three CD4 naive, three CD4 memory, two CD8 naive and one CD8 memory plate were used per donor.

Data came from immunoSEQ multiplex PCR; TCRdb stores just in-frame clones and leaves some out. The sample carries 2 million to 2.5 million clones, about 95% recorded once. Naive CD8 cells were CD45RO-negative, positively selected for CCR7, excluding terminally differentiated effector memory CD45RA+ cells. This clone has only one observation. The CDR3 extends over 13 amino acids. Between the trimmed V and J ends, which lost 3 bases and 11 bases, there was a span of 14 bases. Germline CDR1 and CDR2: MDHEN and SYDVKM. The V gene is TRBV28, the J gene TRBJ1-3; tentatively, D is TRBD1 (5 bases). Sequenced material: naive CD8+ T cells sorted from blood. The sequence was collected from a man aged 18 to 30 in good health. In DNA form, the CDR3 reads TGTGCCAGCAGTTTCCGCAGGGCGGGGGCCATATATTTT. It yields the protein CASSFRRAGAIYF. Supplemented by reference TRBV28 and TRBJ1-3, the full variable domain reads DVKVTQSSRYLVKRTGEKVFLECVQDMDHENMFWYRQDPGLGLRLIYFSYDVKMKEKGDIPEGYSVSREKKERFSLILESASTNQTSMYLCASSFRRAGAIYFGEGSWLTVV.